The following is a T cell receptor (beta chain) sequence with its context. There is no known antigen for this receptor. Per-base quality was not reported, and no clone a single base away is much larger than it. Each collaborating institution followed its own protocols to collect whole blood in K2EDTA tubes. For TCRbeta analysis, collaborators shipped samples as frozen whole blood, isolated PBMCs, or DNA extracted from either of those sample types. The germline V gene (reference sequence) provides CDR1 LNHDA and CDR2 SQIVND. For this chain, trimming is 1 base at the V end and 3 bases at the J end, and the number of junction bases without a gene match is 6. The CDR3 runs 15 amino acids, cysteine and phenylalanine included. The only DNA kept is the CDR3, 45 bases in frame from the first base. TCRbeta CDR3 regions were amplified from genomic DNA by means of the immunoSEQ Assay, a bias-controlled multiplex PCR. Concerning the study's data processing: Within the assay, amplification of reference gene primers was used to estimate how many nucleated cells each sample contained. Sequence reads were collapsed and filtered to measure the absolute abundance of every unique TCRbeta CDR3 rearrangement. For each sample, productive Simpson clonality was calculated by taking the square root of Simpson's diversity index across productive rearrangements. Sourced from immuneACCESS, this table was stored by TCRdb with only in-frame sequences that have V and J called. A share of the clones is absent; for the studies checked, an unresolved V gene accounts for under half, and the remainder has no known explanation. That table gives V, J and clone size, and the DNA gave D and trimming. Here the sample has some 56,000 clones; around 81% occur a single time. Over 25% of the sample is taken by the ten largest.

This record belongs to a study of blood T cell repertoires in COVID-19 (dated by TCRdb to between 2020 and 2021). About the investigation overall: Samples from collaborators originated in the United States, Italy and Spain and spanned both the acute and convalescent phases of COVID-19. The material from the prospective study consisted of cDNA or gDNA derived from T cells, B-cell-depleted T cells, or PBMCs. The dataset comprised deeply sampled blood TCRbeta repertoires from subjects exposed to, actively infected with, or recovered from COVID-19. The repertoires were released in a freely available public database meant as a resource for research on the immune response to SARS-CoV-2. The samples were drawn from the first 160 participants of the ongoing ImmuneRACE study and from some 1,300 subjects provided by 6 global collaborators. A de-identified subject ID, COVID-19 status, age in years and sex were almost always included in the sample metadata. HLA class I and class II types, where available, came from metadata supplied by the sample provider rather than from assay-based typing.

General findings and caveats noted by the study authors: The amount of clinical and demographic metadata varied by source and participant and was provided uncurated.

The clonotype originates from a woman older than 75 with active or convalescent COVID-19. The sequence is built from TRBV19 and TRBJ2-7; 7 nucleotides in the junction match TRBD2. Source material: peripheral blood. The DNA is TGTGCCAGTAGTATAGGCGCGGGGGAAATCTACGAGCAGTACTTC. Translation gives CASSIGAGEIYEQYF.